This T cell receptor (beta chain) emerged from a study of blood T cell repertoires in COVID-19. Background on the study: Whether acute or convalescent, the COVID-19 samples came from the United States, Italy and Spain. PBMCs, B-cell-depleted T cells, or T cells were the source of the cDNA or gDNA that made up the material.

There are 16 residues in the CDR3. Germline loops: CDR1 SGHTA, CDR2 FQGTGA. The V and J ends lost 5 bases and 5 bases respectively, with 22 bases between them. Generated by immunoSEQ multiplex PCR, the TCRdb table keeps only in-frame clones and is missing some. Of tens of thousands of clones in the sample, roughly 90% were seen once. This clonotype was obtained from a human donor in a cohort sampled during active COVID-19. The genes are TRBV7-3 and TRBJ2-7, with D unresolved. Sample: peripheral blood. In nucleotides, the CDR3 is TGTGCCAGCAGCCCCGGGTTTGGCACCAAGCAAAACGAGCAGTACTTC. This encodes CASSPGFGTKQNEQYF.